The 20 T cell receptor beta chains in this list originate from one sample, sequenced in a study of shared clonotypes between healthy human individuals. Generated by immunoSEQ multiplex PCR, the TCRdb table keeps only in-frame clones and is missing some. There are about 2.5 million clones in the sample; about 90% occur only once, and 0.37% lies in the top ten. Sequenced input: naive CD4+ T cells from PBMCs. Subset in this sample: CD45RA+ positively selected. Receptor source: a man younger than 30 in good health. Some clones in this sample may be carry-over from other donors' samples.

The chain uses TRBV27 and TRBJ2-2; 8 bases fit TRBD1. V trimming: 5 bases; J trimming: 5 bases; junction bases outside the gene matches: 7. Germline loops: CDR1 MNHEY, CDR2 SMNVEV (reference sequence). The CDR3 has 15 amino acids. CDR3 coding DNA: TGTGCCAGCAGTGCCTGGACAGGGACGACCGGGGAGCTGTTTTTT. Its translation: CASSAWTGTTGELFF.

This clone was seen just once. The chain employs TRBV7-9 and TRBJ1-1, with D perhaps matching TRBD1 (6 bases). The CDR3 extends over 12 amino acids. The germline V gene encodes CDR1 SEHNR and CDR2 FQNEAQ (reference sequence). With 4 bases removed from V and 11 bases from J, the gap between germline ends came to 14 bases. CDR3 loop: CASSWQKGEAFF. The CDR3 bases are TGTGCCAGCAGCTGGCAAAAGGGGGAGGCTTTCTTT.

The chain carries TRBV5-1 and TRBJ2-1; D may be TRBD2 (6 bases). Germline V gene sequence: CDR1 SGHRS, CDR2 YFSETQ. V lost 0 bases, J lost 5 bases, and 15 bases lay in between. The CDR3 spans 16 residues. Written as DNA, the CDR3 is TGCGCCAGCAGCTTGGGTGGCGGGACTCGAGACAATGAGCAGTTCTTC. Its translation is CASSLGGGTRDNEQFF.

Written as DNA, the CDR3 is TGTGCCAGTAGTCGGGACCGACTTAATGAAAAACTGTTTTTT. Translating gives CASSRDRLNEKLFF. The chain couples TRBV19 to TRBJ1-4; the D gene is possibly TRBD1 (5 bases). From germline, CDR1 is LNHDA and CDR2 SQIVND (reference sequence). Trimming pared 5 bases from V and 4 bases from J, leaving 11 bases between. CDR3 length: 14 amino acids.

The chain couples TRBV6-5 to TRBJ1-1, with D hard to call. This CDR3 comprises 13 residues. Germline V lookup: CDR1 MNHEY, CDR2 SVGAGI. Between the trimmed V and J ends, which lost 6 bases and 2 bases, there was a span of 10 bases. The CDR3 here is CASRSRGNTEAFF. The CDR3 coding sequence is TGTGCCAGCAGGTCACGGGGAAACACTGAAGCTTTCTTT.

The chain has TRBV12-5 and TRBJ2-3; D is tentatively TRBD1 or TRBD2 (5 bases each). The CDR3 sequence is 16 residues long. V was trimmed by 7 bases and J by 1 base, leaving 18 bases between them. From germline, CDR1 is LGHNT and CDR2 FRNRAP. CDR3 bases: TGTGCTAGTGCCCCGCTGAGGGGTGGGCGCACAGATACGCAGTATTTT. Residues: CASAPLRGGRTDTQYF.

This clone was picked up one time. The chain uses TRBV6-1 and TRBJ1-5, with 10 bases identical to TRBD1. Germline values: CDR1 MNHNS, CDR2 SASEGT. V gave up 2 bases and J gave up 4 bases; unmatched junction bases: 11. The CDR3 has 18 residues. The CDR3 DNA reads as TGTGCCAGCAGTGAATCCCTGCGACAGGGGGCTTTGAATCAGCCCCAGCATTTT. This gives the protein CASSESLRQGALNQPQHF.

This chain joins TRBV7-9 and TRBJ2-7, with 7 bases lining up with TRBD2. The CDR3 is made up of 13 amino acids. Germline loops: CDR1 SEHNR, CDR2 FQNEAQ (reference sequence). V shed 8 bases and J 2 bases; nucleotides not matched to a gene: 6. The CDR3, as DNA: TGTGCCAGCGGGATAGCGGGCCCCTACGAGCAGTACTTC. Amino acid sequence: CASGIAGPYEQYF. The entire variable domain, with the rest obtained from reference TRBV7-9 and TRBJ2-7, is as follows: DTGVSQNPRHKITKRGQNVTFRCDPISEHNRLYWYRQTLGQGPEFLTYFQNEAQLEKSRLLSDRFSAERPKGSFSTLEIQRTEQGDSAMYLCASGIAGPYEQYFGPGTRLTVT.

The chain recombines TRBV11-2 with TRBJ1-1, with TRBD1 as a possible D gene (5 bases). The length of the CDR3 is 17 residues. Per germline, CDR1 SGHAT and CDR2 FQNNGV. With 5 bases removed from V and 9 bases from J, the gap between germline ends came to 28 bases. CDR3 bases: TGTGCCAGCAGCCAGAGGGACGGACGTAGGCCGCCGATTAAAGCTTTCTTT. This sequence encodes CASSQRDGRRPPIKAFF.

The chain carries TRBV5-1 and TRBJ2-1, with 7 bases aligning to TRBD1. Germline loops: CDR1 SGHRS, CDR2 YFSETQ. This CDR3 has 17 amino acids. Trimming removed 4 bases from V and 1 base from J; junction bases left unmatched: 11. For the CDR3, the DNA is TGCGCCAGCAGCCCTAGACCATGGGGACAGTCCTACAATGAGCAGTTCTTC. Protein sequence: CASSPRPWGQSYNEQFF.

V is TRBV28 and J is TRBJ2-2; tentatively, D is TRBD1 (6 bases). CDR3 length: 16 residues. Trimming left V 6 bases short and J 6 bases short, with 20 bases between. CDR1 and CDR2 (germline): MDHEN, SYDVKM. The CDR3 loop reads CASRTTGYPQPGELFF. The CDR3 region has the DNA TGTGCCAGCAGAACAACAGGGTACCCTCAACCCGGGGAGCTGTTTTTT.

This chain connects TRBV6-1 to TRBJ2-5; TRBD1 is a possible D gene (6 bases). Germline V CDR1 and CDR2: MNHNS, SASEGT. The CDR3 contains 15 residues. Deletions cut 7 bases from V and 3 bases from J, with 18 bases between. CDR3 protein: CASTARGLSEETQYF. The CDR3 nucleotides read TGTGCCAGCACCGCCAGGGGCCTCTCTGAAGAGACCCAGTACTTC.

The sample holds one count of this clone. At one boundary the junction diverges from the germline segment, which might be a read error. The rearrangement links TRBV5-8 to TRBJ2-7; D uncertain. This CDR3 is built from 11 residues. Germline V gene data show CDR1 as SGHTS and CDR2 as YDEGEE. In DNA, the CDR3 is TGTGCCAGCAGCCCCTCCCACGAGCAGTACTTC. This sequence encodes CASSPSHEQYF.

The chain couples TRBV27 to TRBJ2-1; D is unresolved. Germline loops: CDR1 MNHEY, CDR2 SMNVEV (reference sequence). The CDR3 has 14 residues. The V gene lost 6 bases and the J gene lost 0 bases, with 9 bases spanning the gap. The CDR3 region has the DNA TGTGCCAGCAGGGGTCCAAGCTCCTACAATGAGCAGTTCTTC. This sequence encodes CASRGPSSYNEQFF.

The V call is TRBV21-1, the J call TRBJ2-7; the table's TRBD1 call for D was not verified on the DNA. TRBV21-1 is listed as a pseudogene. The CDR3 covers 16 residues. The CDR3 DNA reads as TGTGCCAGCAGCAGATACACCGGGACAGGGGTCGACGAGCAGTACTTC. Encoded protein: CASSRYTGTGVDEQYF.

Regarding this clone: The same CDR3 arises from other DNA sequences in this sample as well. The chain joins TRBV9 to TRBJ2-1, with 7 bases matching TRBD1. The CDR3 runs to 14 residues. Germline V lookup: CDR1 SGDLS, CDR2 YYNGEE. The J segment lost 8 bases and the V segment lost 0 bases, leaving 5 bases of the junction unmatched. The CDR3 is CASSVGIGGDEQFF. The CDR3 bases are TGTGCCAGCAGCGTAGGTATAGGGGGCGATGAGCAGTTCTTC.

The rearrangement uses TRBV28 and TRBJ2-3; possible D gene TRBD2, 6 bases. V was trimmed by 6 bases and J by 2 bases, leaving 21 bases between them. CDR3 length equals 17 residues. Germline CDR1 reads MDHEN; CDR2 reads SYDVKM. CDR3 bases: TGTGCCAGCAGGACAGCACTGGCGGGAATTATCACAGATACGCAGTATTTT. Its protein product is CASRTALAGIITDTQYF.

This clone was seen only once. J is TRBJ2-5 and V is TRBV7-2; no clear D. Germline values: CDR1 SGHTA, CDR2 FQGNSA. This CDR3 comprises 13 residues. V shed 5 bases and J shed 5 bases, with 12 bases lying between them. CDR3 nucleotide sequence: TGTGCCAGCAGCCCCGGGCTTGGGGAGACCCAGTACTTC. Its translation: CASSPGLGETQYF.

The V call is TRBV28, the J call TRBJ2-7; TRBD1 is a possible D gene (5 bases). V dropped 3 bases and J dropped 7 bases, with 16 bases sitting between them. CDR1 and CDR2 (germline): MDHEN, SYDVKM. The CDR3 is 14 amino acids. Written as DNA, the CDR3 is TGTGCCAGCAGTTTGGGGCTCCCAGCTGGGGAGCAGTACTTC. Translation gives CASSLGLPAGEQYF.

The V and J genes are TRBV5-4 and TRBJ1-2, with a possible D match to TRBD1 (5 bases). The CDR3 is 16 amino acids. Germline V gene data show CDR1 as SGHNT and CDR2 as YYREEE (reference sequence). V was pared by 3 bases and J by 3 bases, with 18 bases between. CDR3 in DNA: TGTGCCAGCAGCTCGAAGACGGCCGTGGGGGACTATGGCTACACCTTC. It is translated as CASSSKTAVGDYGYTF.